The 15 T cell receptor beta chains presented below share a single source sample, sequenced in a study of T-cell reconstitution after alpha-beta-depleted transplantation in children. Preparation of the TCRbeta library involved a method that used unique molecular identifiers. TCRdb passed the PCR reads through MiXCR, listing each CDR3 protein once. The sample lists 670,000 or so distinct CDR3 sequences, around 14% occurring once. The sequencing used PBMCs, collected before TCRalphabeta/CD19-depleted stem cell transplant. These receptors originate from a girl aged 2 to 10 with congenital amegakaryocytic thrombocytopenia, due to receive a stem cell transplant.

This clonotype was observed many times. The chain links TRBV28 to TRBJ2-7, with 8 bases that match TRBD2. The V gene's germline CDR1 is MDHEN and CDR2 SYDVKM. Trimming took 3 bases from V and 5 from J; bases not matched to a gene: 6. This CDR3 is 14 amino acids long. The CDR3 protein is CASSFETSVHEQYF. The CDR3 DNA reads as TGTGCCAGCAGTTTCGAGACTAGCGTTCACGAGCAGTACTTC.

There are many counts of this clonotype. The chain employs TRBV27 and TRBJ1-2; 11 positions match TRBD1. CDR3 length: 16 amino acids. The ends lost 5 bases at V and 2 bases at J; junction bases unmatched: 7. CDR1 and CDR2 (germline): MNHEY, SMNVEV (reference sequence). The chain's CDR3 is CASSPWTGGVNYGYTF. In DNA, the CDR3 is TGTGCCAGCAGTCCTTGGACAGGGGGCGTAAACTATGGCTACACCTTC.

The CDR3 coding sequence is TGTGCCAGCACCCAGGGGCGCGATACGCAGTATTTT. Its translation is CASTQGRDTQYF. The V and J genes are TRBV12-3 or TRBV12-4 and TRBJ2-3, with D perhaps matching TRBD1 (6 bases). The CDR3 extends over 12 amino acids. V lost 7 bases and J 6 bases, leaving 11 bases between the germline ends.

This clonotype was detected only a few times. The genes are TRBV2 and TRBJ2-1, with 13 bases that match TRBD2. J was trimmed by 8 bases and V by 4 bases; bases with no gene match: 2. Germline assignment: CDR1 SNHLY and CDR2 FYNNEI. This CDR3 contains 14 residues. For the CDR3, the DNA is TGTGCCAGCAGTGGGACTAGCGGGAGCGATGAGCAGTTCTTC. This codes for CASSGTSGSDEQFF.

In this sample, this clonotype turned up many times. In DNA, the CDR3 is TGCAGTGCTAGAGCCCAGCAGGGCCACACCGGGGAGCTGTTTTTT. It is translated as CSARAQQGHTGELFF. V is TRBV20-1 and J is TRBJ2-2; possible D gene TRBD1, 5 bases. In germline, CDR1 is DFQATT, CDR2 SNEGSKA (reference sequence). Trimming shortened V by 1 base and J by 3 bases, and 12 bases separated the two germline ends. The length of the CDR3 is 15 residues.

This clonotype was counted a few times. The chain carries TRBV20-1 and TRBJ1-4; TRBD1 is a possible D gene (5 bases). This CDR3 contains 15 residues. Germline V CDR1 and CDR2: DFQATT, SNEGSKA (reference sequence). The V end lost 1 base, the J end lost 3 bases, and 12 bases lay between the germline ends. CDR3 nucleotide sequence: TGCAGTGCTAGAGTGGCCGGGACGGCTAATGAAAAACTGTTTTTT. It is translated as CSARVAGTANEKLFF.

This rearrangement joins TRBV28 to TRBJ2-2; D might be TRBD1 or TRBD2, each matching 5 bases. Trimming shortened V by 4 bases and J by 4 bases, and 16 bases separated the two germline ends. The length of the CDR3 is 16 residues. The germline gives CDR1 MDHEN, CDR2 SYDVKM. The CDR3 sequence: CASSSRVSGATGELFF. In nucleotides, the CDR3 is TGTGCCAGCAGTTCTCGCGTCTCCGGGGCCACCGGGGAGCTGTTTTTT.

This clonotype turned up a few times. The chain joins TRBV5-1 to TRBJ2-1, with D uncertain. V lost 3 bases to trimming and J lost 2 bases, with 9 bases between them. Germline-derived CDR1 and CDR2 are SGHRS and YFSETQ. The CDR3 spans 14 residues. As DNA, the CDR3 is TGCGCCAGCAGCTCTCACTTGACCTACAATGAGCAGTTCTTC. Amino acids: CASSSHLTYNEQFF.

This clonotype was observed a handful of times. This rearrangement joins TRBV24-1 to TRBJ2-1; D not certain. Germline-derived CDR1 and CDR2 are KGHDR and SFDVKD. This CDR3 spans 15 amino acids. Trimming stripped 4 bases from V and 3 bases from J, with 12 bases between. The CDR3, as DNA: TGTGCCACCAGTGACGCCCAGGCTGGCTACAATGAGCAGTTCTTC. Its protein is CATSDAQAGYNEQFF.

This clonotype was recorded at least ten times. The gene calls are TRBV12-3 or TRBV12-4 and TRBJ2-2, with D unresolved. The CDR3 has 17 residues. Trimming pared 5 bases from V and 2 bases from J, leaving 18 bases between. As DNA, the CDR3 is TGTGCCAGCAGTCCGAGTTCTCTGTGGGGAAACACCGGGGAGCTGTTTTTT. Protein sequence: CASSPSSLWGNTGELFF.

This clonotype was observed once. A much larger clone is a single base away; this may be a read error. As the CDR3 is not closed by the conserved phenylalanine or tryptophan, this likely results from a read error. Written as DNA, the CDR3 is TGTGCCATCAGTGAACAGATCACAGATACGCAGTATTAT. Translated: CAISEQITDTQYY. V usage is TRBV10-3 and J usage is TRBJ2-3; D gene uncertain. The CDR3 consists of 13 residues. V shed 3 bases and J shed 2 bases, with 6 bases lying between them. Germline V lookup: CDR1 ENHRY, CDR2 SYGVKD.

As to this clonotype: Possible read error: a much larger clone is one base away. In DNA form, the CDR3 reads TGTGCCAGCAGCTACGGGGCTCGCTATGAGCAGTTCTTC. As protein: CASSYGARYEQFF. This chain uses TRBV5-5 with TRBJ2-1; D may be TRBD1 or TRBD2 (5 bases each). The CDR3 spans 13 residues. Trimming removed 3 bases from V and 8 bases from J, with 12 bases in between. Per the germline V gene, CDR1 is SGHKS and CDR2 is YYEKEE (reference sequence).

The genes are TRBV29-1 and TRBJ1-4; TRBD1 might be the D (5 bases). V lost 7 bases to trimming and J lost 7 bases, with 19 bases between them. Germline CDR1 reads SQVTM; CDR2 reads ANQGSEA. CDR3 length: 14 amino acids. Written as DNA, the CDR3 is TGCAGCGGGGACGAAAATGGCCAAGGTGAAAAACTGTTTTTT. It encodes CSGDENGQGEKLFF.

The chain uses TRBV10-3 and TRBJ2-1, with TRBD2 matching 10 bases. The CDR3 is 14 amino acids. Per germline, CDR1 ENHRY and CDR2 SYGVKD. After removal of 8 bases from V and 4 bases from J, the junction contained 5 bases not matched to a gene. The CDR3 reads CAISKAGGYNEQFF. CDR3 in DNA: TGTGCCATCTCCAAAGCGGGAGGGTACAATGAGCAGTTCTTC.

This clonotype was found many times. This chain joins TRBV28 and TRBJ2-4, with D maybe TRBD2 (5 bases). V was cut by 2 bases and J by 0 bases, with 17 bases left in between. Per germline, CDR1 MDHEN and CDR2 SYDVKM. The CDR3 is 18 amino acids. CDR3 amino acids: CASSLPFLSGSAKNIQYF. The CDR3 DNA sequence: TGTGCCAGCAGTTTACCGTTTCTAAGCGGCTCAGCCAAAAACATTCAGTACTTC.